A selection of T cell receptor beta chains follows, all from one sample in a study of blood T cell repertoires in COVID-19. Only in-frame clones appear in the TCRdb table, and some are missing; sequencing was by immunoSEQ multiplex PCR. Of about 210,000 clones listed, 85% were seen once; the top ten hold approximately 5%. The sample was peripheral blood. Receptors were obtained from a man in his forties or fifties with COVID-19, enrolled during active disease. The CDR3 runs from the conserved cysteine through the conserved F or W. D genes are given only for firm matches. The size entry is marked missing in some rows and otherwise reads once, few, many or a size class.

NA	TRBV24-1	TRBJ2-5	NA	TGTGCCACCAGTGATTGGACAGGGCGGGGGCAAGAGACCCAGTACTTC	CATSDWTGRGQETQYF
once	TRBV4-1	TRBJ2-7	NA	TGCGCCAGCAGCCAAGATGAGACAGGGAGGTTTTACTACGAGCAGTACTTC	CASSQDETGRFYYEQYF
NA	TRBV7-2	TRBJ2-1	NA	TGTGCCAGCAGCTTAGTCCCAGGGACTAATGAGCAGTTCTTC	CASSLVPGTNEQFF
NA	TRBV5-4	TRBJ1-1	TRBD1	TGTGCCAGCAGCTTGGCCAGAGGGGGCCGGAACACTGAAGCTTTCTTT	CASSLARGGRNTEAFF
NA	TRBV27	TRBJ1-5	TRBD1	TGTGCCAGCAGCATGACAGGGATTTTTGATCAGCCCCAGCATTTT	CASSMTGIFDQPQHF
few	TRBV7-3	TRBJ1-4	NA	TGTGCCAGCAGCCCAGAAATCTACAGGGCGGAGGATGAAAAACTGTTTTTT	CASSPEIYRAEDEKLFF
NA	TRBV7-5	TRBJ1-2	NA	TGTGCCAGAAGCTTAGCCTCGACAGGGGGTGGCTATGGCTACACCTTC	CARSLASTGGGYGYTF
once	TRBV11-1	TRBJ2-4	NA	TGTGCCAGCAGCTTAGCGGGCAGGGCTAAAAACATTCAGTACTTC	CASSLAGRAKNIQYF
NA	TRBV11-2	TRBJ2-6	NA	TGTGCCAGCAGCTTTCAGGCAGTTAGCTCTGGGGCCAACGTCCTGACTTTC	CASSFQAVSSGANVLTF
NA	TRBV19	TRBJ1-5	TRBD1	TGTGCCAGTAGTCGATGGGGGACAGGGACCACCGGCAATCAGCCCCAGCATTTT	CASSRWGTGTTGNQPQHF
NA	TRBV18	TRBJ2-5	TRBD2	TGTGCCAGCTCAAGAGTATGGGGACTAGCGGGGGGAGCGGAAGATTGGACCCAGTACTTC	CASSRVWGLAGGAEDWTQYF
NA	TRBV4-2	TRBJ2-7	TRBD2	TGTGCCAGCAGCCAAGTGACCGGGGGGGATTTATACGAGCAGTACTTC	CASSQVTGGDLYEQYF
NA	TRBV4-2	TRBJ2-5	TRBD2	TGTGCCAGCAGCCAGCCCACTAGCGGGCAAGAGACCCAGTACTTC	CASSQPTSGQETQYF
NA	TRBV6-5	TRBJ2-2	NA	TGTGCCAGCAGTTACTCGACAGTCCGCCGGGAGCTGTTTTTT	CASSYSTVRRELFF
NA	TRBV27	TRBJ2-7	TRBD1	TGTGCCAGCAGCCTCGGACAGGGCCACGAGCAGTACTTC	CASSLGQGHEQYF
NA	TRBV12-5	TRBJ2-1	TRBD2	TGTGCTAGTGGTTTGGTACGGGCTAGCGGGGACCCCAATGAGCAGTTCTTC	CASGLVRASGDPNEQFF
NA	TRBV7-9	TRBJ1-6	NA	TGTGCCAGCAGCCGATGGAGGGAAGGGAATTCACCCCTCCACTTT	CASSRWREGNSPLHF
NA	TRBV2	TRBJ2-3	TRBD2	TGTGCCAGCAGTGAAGCGGGGACTAGGCGCACAGATACGCAGTATTTT	CASSEAGTRRTDTQYF
NA	TRBV9	TRBJ1-5	NA	TGTGCCAGCAGCCGGACAGATAGCAATCAGCCCCAGCATTTT	CASSRTDSNQPQHF
NA	TRBV6-5	TRBJ1-1	TRBD1	TGTGCCAGCAGATTCTCGACAGGGGACACTGAAGCTTTCTTT	CASRFSTGDTEAFF
few	TRBV6-6	TRBJ2-7	TRBD1	TGTGCCAGCAGTTATGATGACAGGGCCTACGAGCAGTACTTC	CASSYDDRAYEQYF
NA	TRBV2	TRBJ2-7	NA	TGTGCCAGCCTCTTTGCCCTCCTAGGCGAGCAGTACTTC	CASLFALLGEQYF
NA	TRBV6-5	TRBJ1-1	NA	TGTGCCAGCAGTATTTTCGTTAACACTGAAGCTTTCTTT	CASSIFVNTEAFF
NA	TRBV5-5	TRBJ2-7	NA	TGTGCCAGCAGCCTCGACAGGGAGGCCGGTTACGAGCAGTACTTC	CASSLDREAGYEQYF
NA	TRBV19	TRBJ2-5	TRBD1	TGTGCCACCTCCGGACAGGGACGAGAGACCCAGTACTTC	CATSGQGRETQYF
NA	TRBV30	TRBJ1-2	TRBD1	TGTGCCTGGCTAGCCGAGGGGGCCCTCGCCAATGGCTACACCTTC	CAWLAEGALANGYTF
NA	TRBV12-3/TRBV12-4	TRBJ2-1	NA	TGTGCCAGCAGTTTAGTTGAAGGGGCCGCACAGTTCTTC	CASSLVEGAAQFF
few	TRBV20-1	TRBJ1-2	TRBD1	TGCAGTGCTAGTTTGGACAGGGGTACCTATGGCTACACCTTC	CSASLDRGTYGYTF
few	TRBV10-3	TRBJ2-1	NA	TGTGCCACTTCCCCTACGCTCAATGAGCAGTTCTTC	CATSPTLNEQFF
NA	TRBV7-2	TRBJ2-7	NA	TGTGCCAGCAGCTTAGCGTGGCAGGGCTACGAGCAGTACTTC	CASSLAWQGYEQYF
NA	TRBV5-1	TRBJ1-1	NA	TGCGCCAGCAGCTTGGGGGTCAGGGCTTACACTGAAGCTTTCTTT	CASSLGVRAYTEAFF
NA	TRBV3-1/TRBV3-2	TRBJ1-6	NA	TGTGCCAGCAGCCCGGACAGTAATTCACCCCTCCACTTT	CASSPDSNSPLHF
NA	TRBV3-1/TRBV3-2	TRBJ2-7	TRBD2	TGTGCCAGCAGCCCGCGGGGGTCTGCCAACGAGCAGTACTTC	CASSPRGSANEQYF
NA	TRBV29-1	TRBJ1-1	NA	TGCAGCGCCCTGTTGGGGGGTAACACTGAAGCTTTCTTT	CSALLGGNTEAFF
NA	TRBV19	TRBJ2-3	TRBD1	TGTGCCAGTAGTATGGGGACAGGTCCCCCAGATACGCAGTATTTT	CASSMGTGPPDTQYF
NA	TRBV19	TRBJ2-7	NA	TGTGCCAGCTCCGGGGCCTACGAGCAGTACTTC	CASSGAYEQYF
NA	TRBV3-1/TRBV3-2	TRBJ2-5	TRBD2	TGTGCCAGCAGCCAACCAGCGGGGGGCCCACAGACCCAGTACTTC	CASSQPAGGPQTQYF
few	TRBV20-1	TRBJ1-6	NA	TGCAGTGCTAGTTTGAGGTCACCCCTCCACTTT	CSASLRSPLHF
NA	TRBV28	TRBJ2-7	TRBD1	TGTGCCAGCAGTTTAAGGACAGGGGGCTACGAGCAGTACTTC	CASSLRTGGYEQYF
once	TRBV28	TRBJ1-2	NA	TGTGCCAGCAGTTTATCGCGAGGCTACACCTTC	CASSLSRGYTF
NA	TRBV15	TRBJ1-1	NA	TGTGCCACCAGCAGAGACCTCCCCGGGAGGATGAACACTGAAGCTTTCTTT	CATSRDLPGRMNTEAFF
NA	TRBV29-1	TRBJ1-4	NA	TGCAGCGTCCTCGGTATGCCTAATGAAAAACTGTTTTTT	CSVLGMPNEKLFF
NA	TRBV5-1	TRBJ1-2	NA	TGCGCCAGCAGCACCGAAGAGGGGAGGGCGGATGGCTACACCTTC	CASSTEEGRADGYTF
NA	TRBV7-9	TRBJ2-1	NA	TGTGCCAGCAGCTTTACGGGGGGCTCTGGTGAGCAGTTCTTC	CASSFTGGSGEQFF
NA	TRBV6-2/TRBV6-3	TRBJ2-5	NA	TGTGCCAGCAGTTACACAGGCCAAGAGACCCAGTACTTC	CASSYTGQETQYF
NA	TRBV5-1	TRBJ1-1	TRBD1	TGCGCCAGCAGGACCCACCGAGGGACAGTAAACATGAACACTGAAGCTTTCTTT	CASRTHRGTVNMNTEAFF
NA	TRBV5-6	TRBJ2-3	TRBD2	TGTGCCAGCAGCTTGGTGATAGCGGGGGTATATACGCAGTATTTT	CASSLVIAGVYTQYF
few	TRBV5-4	TRBJ2-7	TRBD2	TGTGCCAGCAGATCCGGGGGGGCCGGGGAGCAGTACTTC	CASRSGGAGEQYF
NA	TRBV6-5	TRBJ2-6	NA	TGTGCCAGCAGTTACTCGCAGTTCTCTGGGGCCAACGTCCTGACTTTC	CASSYSQFSGANVLTF
once	TRBV6-1	TRBJ2-7	TRBD2	TGTGCCAGCAGTGACCTTAGCGGGACTCGCTCCTACGAGCAGTACTTC	CASSDLSGTRSYEQYF
NA	TRBV6-5	TRBJ1-4	TRBD1	TGTGCCAGCAGTCCAAAGGGGGCTTATAATGAAAAACTGTTTTTT	CASSPKGAYNEKLFF
NA	TRBV7-9	TRBJ1-1	NA	TGTGCCAGCAGCTTAGAGACGGGGACTGAAGCTTTCTTT	CASSLETGTEAFF
NA	TRBV28	TRBJ2-2	TRBD2	TGTGCCAGCAGTTGGGGACTAGCTGGGCCAACCGGGGAGCTGTTTTTT	CASSWGLAGPTGELFF
once	TRBV19	TRBJ1-6	TRBD1	TGTGCCAGTATAAAAATCACGACAGGGTTCGGTTCACCCCTCCACTTT	CASIKITTGFGSPLHF